This TCR beta chain was profiled in a study of human T cells and chemical hapten exposure. Turning to the study itself: Slight volume differences across pooled libraries mainly accounted for varying per-sample TCR yields.

In the case of this clonotype: Its cognate antigen is unknown.

Time point noted: healthy volunteer bleed at 6 weeks. Unfractionated whole blood served as the source for total RNA extraction. Findings of the study overall: High-frequency TCRs, those above 1 in 1000, stayed the same after DPC sensitization.

Individual cDNA molecules had unique molecular identifiers attached to them by the library. Authors' processing steps: The median was roughly 95,000 TCRs per sample, ranging 23,224 to 690,600. TCRdb independently ran MiXCR on the RACE reads; one entry per CDR3 protein. TCRdb's processing, not the authors', yielded these V and J calls. The data hold about 79,000 distinct CDR3 sequences, with 8.6% observed a single time. Germline V CDR1 and CDR2: MGHRA, YSYEKL. Deletions cut 0 bases from V and 10 bases from J, with 19 bases between. The CDR3 extends over 17 amino acids. Sequences were obtained from whole blood. The rearrangement uses TRBV4-1 and TRBJ1-6; a weak D match, TRBD1 (6 bases). This TCR derives from a male donor in good health. Some clones in this sample may be carry-over from other donors' samples. CDR3 nucleotides: TGCGCCAGCAGCCAAGATCGGGCGACAGGAGCGCTATCACCCCTCCACTTT. Translating gives CASSQDRATGALSPLHF.